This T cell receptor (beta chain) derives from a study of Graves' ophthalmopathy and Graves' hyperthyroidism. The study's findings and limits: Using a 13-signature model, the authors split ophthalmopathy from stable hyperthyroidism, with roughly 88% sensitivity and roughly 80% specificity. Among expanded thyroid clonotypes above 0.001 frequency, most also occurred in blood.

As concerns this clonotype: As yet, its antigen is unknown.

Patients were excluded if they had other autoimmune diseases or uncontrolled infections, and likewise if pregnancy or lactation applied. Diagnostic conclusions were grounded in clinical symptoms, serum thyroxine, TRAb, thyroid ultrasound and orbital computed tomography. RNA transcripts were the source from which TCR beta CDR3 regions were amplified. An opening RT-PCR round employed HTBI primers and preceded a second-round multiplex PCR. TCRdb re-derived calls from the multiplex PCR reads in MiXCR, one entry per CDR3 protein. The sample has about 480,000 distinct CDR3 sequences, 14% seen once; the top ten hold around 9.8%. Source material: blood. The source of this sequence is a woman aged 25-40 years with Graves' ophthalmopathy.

In DNA form, the CDR3 reads TGCAGTGCGGAGCGGGGGCACTCCTACGAGCAGTACTTC. This gives the protein CSAERGHSYEQYF. The rearrangement uses TRBV20-1 and TRBJ2-7, with 8 bases that match TRBD2. Trimming took 6 bases from V and 0 from J; bases not matched to a gene: 4. CDR1 is DFQATT and CDR2 is SNEGSKA in the germline V gene (reference sequence). The length of the CDR3 is 13 residues.